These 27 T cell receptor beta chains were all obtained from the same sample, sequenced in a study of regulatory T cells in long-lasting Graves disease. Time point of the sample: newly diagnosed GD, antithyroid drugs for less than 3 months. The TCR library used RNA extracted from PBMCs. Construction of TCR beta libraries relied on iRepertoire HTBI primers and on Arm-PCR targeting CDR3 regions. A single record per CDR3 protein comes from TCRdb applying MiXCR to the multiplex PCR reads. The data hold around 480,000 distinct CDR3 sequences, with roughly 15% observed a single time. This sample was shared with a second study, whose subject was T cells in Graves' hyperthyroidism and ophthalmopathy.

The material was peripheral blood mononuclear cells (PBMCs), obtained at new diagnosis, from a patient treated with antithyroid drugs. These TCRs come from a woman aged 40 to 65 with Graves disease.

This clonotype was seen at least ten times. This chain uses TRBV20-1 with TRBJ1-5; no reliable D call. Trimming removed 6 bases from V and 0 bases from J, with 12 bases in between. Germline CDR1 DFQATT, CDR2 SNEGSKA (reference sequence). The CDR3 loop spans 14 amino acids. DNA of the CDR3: TGCAGTGCGGTATGGACGGCTAGCAATCAGCCCCAGCATTTT. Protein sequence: CSAVWTASNQPQHF.

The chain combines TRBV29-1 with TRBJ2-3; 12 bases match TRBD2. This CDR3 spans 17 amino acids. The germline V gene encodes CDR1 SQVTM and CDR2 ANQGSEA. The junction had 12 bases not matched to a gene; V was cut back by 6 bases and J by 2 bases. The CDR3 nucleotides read TGCAGCGTCGGTACTAGCGGGGGGCCCTCGGACACAGATACGCAGTATTTT. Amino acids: CSVGTSGGPSDTDTQYF.

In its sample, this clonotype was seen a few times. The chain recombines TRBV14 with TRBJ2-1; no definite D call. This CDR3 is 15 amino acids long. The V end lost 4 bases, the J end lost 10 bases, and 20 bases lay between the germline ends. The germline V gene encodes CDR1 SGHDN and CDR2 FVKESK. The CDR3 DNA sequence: TGTGCCAGCAGCCCAGCGCCTAACCTCGTCTGGGAGCAGTTCTTC. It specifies CASSPAPNLVWEQFF.

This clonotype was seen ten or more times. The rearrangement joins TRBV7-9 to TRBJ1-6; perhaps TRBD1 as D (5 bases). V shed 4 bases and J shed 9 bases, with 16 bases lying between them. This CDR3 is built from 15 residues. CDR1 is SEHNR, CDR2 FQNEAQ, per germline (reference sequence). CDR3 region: CASSWVARGGSPLHF. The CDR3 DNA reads TGTGCCAGCAGCTGGGTTGCTCGGGGGGGTTCACCCCTCCACTTT. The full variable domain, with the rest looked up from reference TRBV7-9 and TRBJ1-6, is DTGVSQNPRHKITKRGQNVTFRCDPISEHNRLYWYRQTLGQGPEFLTYFQNEAQLEKSRLLSDRFSAERPKGSFSTLEIQRTEQGDSAMYLCASSWVARGGSPLHFGNGTRLTVT.

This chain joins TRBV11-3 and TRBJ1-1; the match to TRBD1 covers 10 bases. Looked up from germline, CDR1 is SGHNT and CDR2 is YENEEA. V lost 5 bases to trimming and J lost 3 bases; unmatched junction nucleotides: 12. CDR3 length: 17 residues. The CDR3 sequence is CASSEWDRGKGDTEAFF. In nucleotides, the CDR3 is TGTGCCAGCAGCGAATGGGACAGGGGTAAGGGGGACACTGAAGCTTTCTTT.

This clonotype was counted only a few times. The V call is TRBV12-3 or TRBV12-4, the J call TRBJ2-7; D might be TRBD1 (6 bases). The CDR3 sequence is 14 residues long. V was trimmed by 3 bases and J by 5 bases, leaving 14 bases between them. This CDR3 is CASSFAGQLHEQYF. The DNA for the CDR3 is TGTGCCAGCAGTTTCGCCGGACAGTTGCACGAGCAGTACTTC.

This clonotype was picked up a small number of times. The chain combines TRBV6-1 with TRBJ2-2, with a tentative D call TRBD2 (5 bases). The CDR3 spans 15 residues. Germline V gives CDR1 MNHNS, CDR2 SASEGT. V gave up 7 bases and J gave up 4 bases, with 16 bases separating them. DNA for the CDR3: TGTGCCAGCACCCCCCATACTAGGATCACCGGGGAGCTGTTTTTT. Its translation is CASTPHTRITGELFF.

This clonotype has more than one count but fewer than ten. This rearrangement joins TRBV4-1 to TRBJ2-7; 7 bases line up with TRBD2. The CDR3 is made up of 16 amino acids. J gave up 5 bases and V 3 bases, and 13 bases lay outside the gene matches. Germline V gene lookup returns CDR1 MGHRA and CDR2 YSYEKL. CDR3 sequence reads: CASSQGPLAAPDEQYF. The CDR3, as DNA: TGCGCCAGCAGCCAGGGCCCCCTAGCGGCTCCCGACGAGCAGTACTTC.

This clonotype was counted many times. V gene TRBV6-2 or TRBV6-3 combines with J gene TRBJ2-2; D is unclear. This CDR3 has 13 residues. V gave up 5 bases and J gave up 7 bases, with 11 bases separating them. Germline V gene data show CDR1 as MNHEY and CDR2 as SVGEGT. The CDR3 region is CASSEKAVGELFF. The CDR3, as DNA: TGTGCCAGCAGTGAAAAGGCGGTCGGGGAGCTGTTTTTT.

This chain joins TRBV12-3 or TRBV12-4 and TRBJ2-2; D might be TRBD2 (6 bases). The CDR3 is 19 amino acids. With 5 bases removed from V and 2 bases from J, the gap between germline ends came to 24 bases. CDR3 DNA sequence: TGTGCCAGCAGTCCCCCCCTTCGACTAGGTCGTTCTAACACCGGGGAGCTGTTTTTT. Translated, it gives CASSPPLRLGRSNTGELFF.

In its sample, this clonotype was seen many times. The CDR3 sequence is CASSLWGTGSDTQYF. CDR3 nucleotide sequence: TGTGCCAGCAGTTTGTGGGGGACAGGGTCAGATACGCAGTATTTT. The chain uses TRBV12-3 or TRBV12-4 and TRBJ2-3; TRBD1 matches at 9 bases. The CDR3 is made up of 15 amino acids. Unmatched junction bases numbered 5, after V lost 3 bases and J lost 4 bases.

The CDR3 loop is CASSTGENFFANQPQHF. CDR3 nucleotide sequence: TGTGCCAGCAGCACCGGTGAGAATTTCTTTGCCAATCAGCCCCAGCATTTT. The gene calls are TRBV7-6 and TRBJ1-5; D is unclear. The CDR3 is 17 amino acids. Germline V lookup: CDR1 SGHVS, CDR2 FNYEAQ. Trimming cost V 5 bases and J 3 bases, with 20 bases left between them.

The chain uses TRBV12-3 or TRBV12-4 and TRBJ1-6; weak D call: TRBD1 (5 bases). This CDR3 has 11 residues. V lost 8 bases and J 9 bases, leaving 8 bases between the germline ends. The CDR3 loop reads CASGRVSPLHF. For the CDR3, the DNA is TGTGCCAGCGGCAGGGTTTCACCCCTCCACTTT.

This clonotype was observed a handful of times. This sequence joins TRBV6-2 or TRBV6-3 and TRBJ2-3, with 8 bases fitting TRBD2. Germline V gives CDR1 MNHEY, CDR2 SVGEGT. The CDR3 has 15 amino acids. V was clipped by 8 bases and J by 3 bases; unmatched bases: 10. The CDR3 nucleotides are TGTGCCAGCGTTTCCGGGGGGGCTTGGACAGATACGCAGTATTTT. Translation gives CASVSGGAWTDTQYF.

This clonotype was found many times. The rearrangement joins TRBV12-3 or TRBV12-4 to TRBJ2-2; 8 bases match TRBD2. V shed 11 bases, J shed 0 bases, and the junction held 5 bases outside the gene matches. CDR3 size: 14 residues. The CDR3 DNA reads TGTGCCGCGGCGGGGGGCGCGAACACCGGGGAGCTGTTTTTT. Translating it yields CAAAGGANTGELFF.

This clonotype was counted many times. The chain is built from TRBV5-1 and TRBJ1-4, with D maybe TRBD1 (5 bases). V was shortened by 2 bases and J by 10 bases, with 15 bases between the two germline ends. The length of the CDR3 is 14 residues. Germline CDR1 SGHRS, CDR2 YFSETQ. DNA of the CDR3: TGCGCCAGCAGCTTACTACAGGCTTCGGGAAAACTGTTTTTT. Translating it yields CASSLLQASGKLFF.

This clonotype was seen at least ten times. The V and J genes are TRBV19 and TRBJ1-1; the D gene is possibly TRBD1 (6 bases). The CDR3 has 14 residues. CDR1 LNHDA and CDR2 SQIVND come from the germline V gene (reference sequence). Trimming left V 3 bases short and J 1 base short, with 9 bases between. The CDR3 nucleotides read TGTGCCAGTAGTATGGGGGCATCGAACACTGAAGCTTTCTTT. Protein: CASSMGASNTEAFF.

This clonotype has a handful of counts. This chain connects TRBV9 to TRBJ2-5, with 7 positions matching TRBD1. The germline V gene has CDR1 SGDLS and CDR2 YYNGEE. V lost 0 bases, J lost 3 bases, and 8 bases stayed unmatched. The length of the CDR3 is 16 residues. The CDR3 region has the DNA TGTGCCAGCAGCGTAGAGGGGCAGGGGGTGAAAGAGACCCAGTACTTC. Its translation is CASSVEGQGVKETQYF.

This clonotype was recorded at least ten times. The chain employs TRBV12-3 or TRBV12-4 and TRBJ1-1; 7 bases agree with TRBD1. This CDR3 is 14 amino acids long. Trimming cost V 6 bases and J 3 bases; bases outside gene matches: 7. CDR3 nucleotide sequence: TGTGCCAGCAGGTCCCGAGGGGGCGACACTGAAGCTTTCTTT. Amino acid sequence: CASRSRGGDTEAFF.

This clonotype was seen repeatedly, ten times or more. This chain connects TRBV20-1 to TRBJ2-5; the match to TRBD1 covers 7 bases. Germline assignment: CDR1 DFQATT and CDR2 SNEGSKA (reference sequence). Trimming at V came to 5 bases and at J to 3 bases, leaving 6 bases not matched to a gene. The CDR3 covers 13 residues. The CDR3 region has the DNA TGCAGTGCTCCACCCGGACAGGAAGAGACCCAGTACTTC. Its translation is CSAPPGQEETQYF.

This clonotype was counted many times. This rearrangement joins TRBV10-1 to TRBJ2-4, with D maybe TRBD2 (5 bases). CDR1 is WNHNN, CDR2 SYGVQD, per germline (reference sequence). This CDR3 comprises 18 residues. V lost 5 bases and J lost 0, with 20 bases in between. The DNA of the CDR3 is TGCGCCAGCAGTCCAGGACGGCAGGCCGGGGAAGCCAAAAACATTCAGTACTTC. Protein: CASSPGRQAGEAKNIQYF.

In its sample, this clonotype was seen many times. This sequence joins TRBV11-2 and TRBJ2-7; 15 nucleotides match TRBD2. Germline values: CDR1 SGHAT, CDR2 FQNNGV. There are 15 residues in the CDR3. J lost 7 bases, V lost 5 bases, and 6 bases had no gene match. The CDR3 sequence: CASSKGTSGGLEQYF. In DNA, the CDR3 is TGTGCCAGCAGCAAGGGGACTAGCGGGGGGTTAGAGCAGTACTTC.

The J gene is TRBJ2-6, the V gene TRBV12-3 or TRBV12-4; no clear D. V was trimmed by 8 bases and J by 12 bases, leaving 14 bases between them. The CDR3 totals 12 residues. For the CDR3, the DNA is TGTGCCAGCGGTGTCTGGACGGGCGTCCTGACTTTC. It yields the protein CASGVWTGVLTF.

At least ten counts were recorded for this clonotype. The DNA for the CDR3 is TGCGCCAGCAGCCCCCTGGCGGGGACTAACACCGGGGAGCTGTTTTTT. Translation gives CASSPLAGTNTGELFF. V is TRBV5-1 and J is TRBJ2-2, with D tentatively TRBD2 (6 bases). Looked up from germline, CDR1 is SGHRS and CDR2 is YFSETQ. The length of the CDR3 is 16 residues. V lost 4 bases and J lost 2, with 15 bases in between.

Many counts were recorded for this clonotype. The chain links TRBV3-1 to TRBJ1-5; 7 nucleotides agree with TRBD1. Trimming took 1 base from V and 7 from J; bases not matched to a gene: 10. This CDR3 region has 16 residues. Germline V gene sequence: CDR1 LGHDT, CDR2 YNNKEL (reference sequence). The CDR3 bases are TGTGCCAGCAGCCAAGGAGTGACAGGGCTGGCCCAGCCCCAGCATTTT. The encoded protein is CASSQGVTGLAQPQHF. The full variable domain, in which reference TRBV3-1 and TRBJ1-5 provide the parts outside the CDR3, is DTAVSQTPKYLVTQMGNDKSIKCEQNLGHDTMYWYKQDSKKFLKIMFSYNNKELIINETVPNRFSPKSPDKAHLNLHINSLELGDSAVYFCASSQGVTGLAQPQHFGDGTRLSIL.

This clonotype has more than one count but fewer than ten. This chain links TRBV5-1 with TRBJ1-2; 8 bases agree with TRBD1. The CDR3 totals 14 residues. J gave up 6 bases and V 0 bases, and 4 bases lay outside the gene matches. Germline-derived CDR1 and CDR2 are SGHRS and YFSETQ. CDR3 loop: CASSLEQGAHGYTF. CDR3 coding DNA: TGCGCCAGCAGCTTGGAGCAGGGGGCGCATGGCTACACCTTC. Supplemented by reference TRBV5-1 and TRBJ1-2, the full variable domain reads KAGVTQTPRYLIKTRGQQVTLSCSPISGHRSVSWYQQTPGQGLQFLFEYFSETQRNKGNFPGRFSGRQFSNSRSEMNVSTLELGDSALYLCASSLEQGAHGYTFGSGTRLTVV.

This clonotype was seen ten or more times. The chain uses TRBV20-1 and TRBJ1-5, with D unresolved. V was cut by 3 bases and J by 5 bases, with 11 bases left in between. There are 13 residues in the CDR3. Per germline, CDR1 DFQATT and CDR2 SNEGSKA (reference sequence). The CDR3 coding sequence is TGCAGTGCTAGCTCAGGCGGGGATCAGCCCCAGCATTTT. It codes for CSASSGGDQPQHF.